This T cell receptor beta chain was identified during a study of radiotherapy plus CTLA-4 blockade in lung cancer. Background on the study: 15% to 20% of patients responded objectively, and approximately 31% achieved disease control.

Notes on this clone: Its antigen is as yet unknown.

Overall study results and limits: Reportedly, early blood T cell clone dynamics best predicted response, with interferon-beta. Tumor-origin TCR clones grew in blood after radiotherapy plus ipilimumab.

This table comes from immunoSEQ multiplex PCR, and its TCRdb copy is limited to in-frame clones, with some not included. The sample contains about 88,000 clones, roughly 78% of which appear only once. CTLA-4 blockade with ipilimumab, together with focal radiation, was given to patients with chemo-refractory metastatic non-small-cell lung cancer. Sequencing was performed on peripheral blood, taken from a patient treated with radiotherapy plus ipilimumab. The sequence was obtained from a human donor with non-small cell lung cancer that progressed on radiotherapy plus ipilimumab.

CDR3 nucleotides: TGTGCCAGCAGCACACAGGGGACCTTTAATCAGCCCCAGCATTTT. Protein sequence: CASSTQGTFNQPQHF. The gene calls are TRBV2 and TRBJ1-5; TRBD1 aligns across 7 bases. This CDR3 has 15 residues. The germline gives CDR1 SNHLY, CDR2 FYNNEI. V was clipped by 6 bases and J by 4 bases; unmatched bases: 9.